Each of the 14 T cell receptor beta chains below was sequenced from the same sample in a study of shared clonotypes between healthy human individuals. Profiling relied on immunoSEQ multiplex PCR, and the TCRdb table lists in-frame clones only, not all of them. Seen here are about 2.4 million clones, around nine tenths observed once, and the top ten hold under 0.15%. Sequenced material: naive CD4+ T cells sorted from blood. The sample's subset: CD45RA+ positively selected. The receptors here all came from a man between 18 and 29 years old in good health.

V gene TRBV5-1 combines with J gene TRBJ2-3; TRBD2 aligns across 11 bases. Unmatched junction bases numbered 16, after V lost 3 bases and J lost 4 bases. The CDR3 consists of 19 residues. Germline V gene data show CDR1 as SGHRS and CDR2 as YFSETQ. The CDR3 coding sequence is TGCGCCAGCAGCTCGTCGGGACTAGCGGCGGGATTCGCCGCAGATACGCAGTATTTT. Its translation is CASSSSGLAAGFAADTQYF.

The chain couples TRBV5-4 to TRBJ2-3; D is undetermined. Looked up from germline, CDR1 is SGHNT and CDR2 is YYREEE (reference sequence). The V and J ends lost 4 bases and 4 bases respectively, with 10 bases between them. The CDR3 totals 13 residues. The CDR3 protein is CASSQTFADTQYF. The CDR3 DNA reads as TGTGCCAGCAGCCAAACCTTTGCAGATACGCAGTATTTT.

The chain joins TRBV10-3 to TRBJ1-4; a possible D gene is TRBD1 (6 bases). CDR3 length: 14 amino acids. The germline V and J ends were trimmed by 10 bases and 7 bases, with 19 bases remaining between them. CDR1 is ENHRY, CDR2 SYGVKD, per germline. The CDR3 protein is CASRTPQGGEKLFF. The CDR3 DNA follows: TGTGCCAGCAGGACACCACAGGGTGGTGAAAAACTGTTTTTT.

Only one count was recorded for this clone. V is TRBV4-1 and J is TRBJ2-7; possibly TRBD1 for D (7 bases). CDR1 and CDR2 from the germline V gene are MGHRA and YSYEKL. The CDR3 is made up of 15 amino acids. V lost 4 bases, J lost 2 bases, and 15 bases lay in between. DNA for the CDR3: TGCGCCAGCAGCCTCGGGACTCAGGGGGCCTACGAGCAGTACTTC. Translation gives CASSLGTQGAYEQYF.

The genes are TRBV28 and TRBJ2-3, with 8 bases fitting TRBD1. Germline lookup yields CDR1 MDHEN and CDR2 SYDVKM. The V segment lost 5 bases and the J segment 4 bases; nucleotides outside the gene matches: 5. The CDR3 length is 14 residues. The CDR3 sequence is CASSPTGVPDTQYF. DNA of the CDR3: TGTGCCAGCAGTCCGACAGGGGTCCCAGATACGCAGTATTTT.

The chain is built from TRBV9 and TRBJ1-2, with D hard to call. Germline V lookup: CDR1 SGDLS, CDR2 YYNGEE. This CDR3 is 14 amino acids long. Trimming pared 0 bases from V and 2 bases from J, leaving 8 bases between. Here the CDR3 DNA reads TGTGCCAGCAGCGTAGCAGCAGACAACTATGGCTACACCTTC. Its translation is CASSVAADNYGYTF.

V and J are TRBV4-3 and TRBJ1-2, with D hard to call. The V gene lost 1 base and the J gene lost 1 base, with 7 bases spanning the gap. This CDR3 is 14 amino acids long. The germline gives CDR1 LGHNA, CDR2 YSLEER. The DNA of the CDR3 is TGCGCCAGCAGCCAAGGGCAGTTTAACTATGGCTACACCTTC. It translates to CASSQGQFNYGYTF.

The chain combines TRBV10-3 with TRBJ2-7, with D perhaps being TRBD1 or TRBD2 (5 bases each). Between the trimmed V and J ends, which lost 3 bases and 5 bases, there was a span of 17 bases. The CDR3 has 15 amino acids. Germline CDR1 and CDR2: ENHRY and SYGVKD. CDR3: CAISDPGTRSNEQYF. Here the CDR3 DNA reads TGTGCCATCAGTGACCCCGGGACCCGGTCCAACGAGCAGTACTTC.

The rearrangement uses TRBV19 and TRBJ2-5; D perhaps matches TRBD1 (6 bases). The CDR3 is 16 residues long. Germline V lookup: CDR1 LNHDA, CDR2 SQIVND (reference sequence). The V gene lost 7 bases and the J gene lost 7 bases, with 25 bases spanning the gap. The CDR3, as DNA: TGTGCCAGTAACGATCGGGGACAACGGGCGTCGGGGACCCAGTACTTC. This translates into CASNDRGQRASGTQYF.

V usage is TRBV7-2 and J usage is TRBJ2-1, with D perhaps TRBD2 (5 bases). V lost 0 bases, J lost 6 bases, and 12 bases lay in between. CDR3 length: 15 residues. Germline values: CDR1 SGHTA, CDR2 FQGNSA. As DNA, the CDR3 is TGTGCCAGCAGCTTAGCAGGGAGTTGGGCCAATGAGCAGTTCTTC. Amino acids: CASSLAGSWANEQFF.

This chain uses TRBV6-5 with TRBJ2-3; possibly TRBD2 for D (6 bases). From germline, CDR1 is MNHEY and CDR2 SVGAGI. V lost 7 bases and J lost 3, with 17 bases in between. CDR3 size: 15 residues. The CDR3 sequence: CASNPRAGWTDTQYF. The CDR3 DNA sequence: TGTGCCAGCAACCCCCGGGCGGGATGGACAGATACGCAGTATTTT.

In its sample, this clone was seen once. One junction end disagrees with the germline gene, perhaps due to a read error. The genes are TRBV18 and TRBJ2-7; weak D call: TRBD1 (6 bases). The CDR3 has 15 amino acids. Germline values: CDR1 KGHSH, CDR2 LQKENI. The chain's CDR3 is CASSPLPDSSSEQYF. The CDR3, as DNA: TGTGCCAGCTCACCTCTGCCGGACAGTTCCTCCGAGCAGTACTTC.

This clone was seen just once. The rearrangement links TRBV5-1 to TRBJ2-1; a possible D gene is TRBD1 (6 bases). In germline, CDR1 is SGHRS, CDR2 YFSETQ. Trimming left V 4 bases short and J 1 base short, with 18 bases between. The length of the CDR3 is 17 residues. The CDR3 DNA reads TGCGCCAGCAGCGGCCCCCTTGAACAGGGATCCTACAATGAGCAGTTCTTC. Its protein product is CASSGPLEQGSYNEQFF.

With regard to this clone: At one end the junction does not follow the germline gene, possibly because of a read error. The gene calls are TRBV29-1 and TRBJ2-7; 12 bases line up with TRBD2. The CDR3 length is 15 residues. The germline CDR1 and CDR2 sequences are SQVTM and ANQGSEA. The DNA of the CDR3 is TGCAGCGTGGAAGGCGCTAGCGGGAGGGAGGGCGAGCAGTACTTC. This translates into CSVEGASGREGEQYF.